A single sample is the source of the 31 T cell receptor beta chains below, sequenced in a study of blood T cell repertoires in COVID-19. Sequenced by immunoSEQ multiplex PCR; TCRdb stores in-frame clones only, minus some. This sample carries fewer than 250,000 clones, approximately 80% of them seen once, and the ten largest clones take 1.5% to 2%. The sample consisted of peripheral blood. The source of these receptors is a woman of 80 years or more with acute or convalescent COVID-19.

The chain employs TRBV7-9 and TRBJ2-3, with 7 nucleotides matching TRBD1. The V and J ends lost 0 bases and 0 bases, in that order; junction bases with no gene match: 0. Germline CDR1 is SEHNR and CDR2 is FQNEAQ (reference sequence). The CDR3 sequence is 15 residues long. For the CDR3, the DNA is TGTGCCAGCAGCTTAGCGGACAGGAGCACAGATACGCAGTATTTT. It is translated as CASSLADRSTDTQYF.

The count of this clone is one. V and J are TRBV18 and TRBJ2-5, with D perhaps matching TRBD1 (6 bases). Germline V gives CDR1 KGHSH, CDR2 LQKENI. The CDR3 runs to 14 residues. The germline V and J ends were trimmed by 4 bases and 5 bases, with 14 bases remaining between them. The CDR3 nucleotides read TGTGCCAGCTCACATGGCAGGGGCCAGGAGACCCAGTACTTC. It specifies CASSHGRGQETQYF.

The V gene is TRBV27, the J gene TRBJ2-4; 7 positions agree with TRBD2. Germline values: CDR1 MNHEY, CDR2 SMNVEV (reference sequence). This CDR3 spans 15 amino acids. Losses at the gene ends were 1 base for V and 4 bases for J; bases not matched to a gene: 4. This CDR3 is CASSLLSGAKNIQYF. CDR3 nucleotide sequence: TGTGCCAGCAGTTTATTAAGCGGGGCTAAAAACATTCAGTACTTC.

The genes are TRBV9 and TRBJ2-7; 11 positions agree with TRBD1. This CDR3 comprises 16 residues. CDR1 is SGDLS and CDR2 is YYNGEE in the germline V gene. V trimming: 3 bases; J trimming: 3 bases; junction bases outside the gene matches: 8. The CDR3 loop is CASSAVGTGGIYEQYF. The CDR3 DNA sequence: TGTGCCAGCAGCGCAGTAGGGACAGGGGGGATCTACGAGCAGTACTTC. The full variable domain, its missing parts supplied by reference TRBV9 and TRBJ2-7, is DSGVTQTPKHLITATGQRVTLRCSPRSGDLSVYWYQQSLDQGLQFLIQYYNGEERAKGNILERFSAQQFPDLHSELNLSSLELGDSALYFCASSAVGTGGIYEQYFGPGTRLTVT.

V and J are TRBV28 and TRBJ2-7; perhaps TRBD2 as D (6 bases). Trimming shortened V by 5 bases and J by 0 bases, and 14 bases separated the two germline ends. The CDR3 consists of 15 residues. CDR1 is MDHEN, CDR2 SYDVKM, per germline. The CDR3: CASSLTGTASYEQYF. For the CDR3, the DNA is TGTGCCAGCAGTCTCACCGGGACTGCCTCCTACGAGCAGTACTTC.

The V gene is TRBV30, the J gene TRBJ1-3; D possibly corresponds to TRBD1 (5 bases). This CDR3 region has 17 residues. The V gene's germline CDR1 is GTSNPN and CDR2 SVGIG (reference sequence). V lost 2 bases, J lost 0 bases, and 17 bases lay in between. The CDR3 loop is CAWSPNAGPSSGNTIYF. CDR3 in DNA: TGTGCCTGGAGTCCAAACGCGGGACCCAGCTCTGGAAACACCATATATTTT.

In regard to this clone: Because the CDR3's place on the DNA is in doubt, the DNA is left out and the CDR3 is given as listed by TCRdb. This chain connects TRBV28 to TRBJ1-1; no DNA check was done on the table's D call, TRBD1. A total of 12 residues make up the CDR3, ends included. Germline lookup yields CDR1 MDHEN and CDR2 SYDVKM. The CDR3: CASSSSTGAAFF.

A few counts support this clone. The V gene is TRBV4-3, the J gene TRBJ1-2; D ambiguous. CDR1 is LGHNA, CDR2 YSLEER, per germline. The CDR3 is 14 residues long. V lost 0 bases and J lost 8, with 13 bases in between. CDR3 bases: TGCGCCAGCAGCCAAGATTGGGAGACGAGAGGCTACACCTTC. Its protein product is CASSQDWETRGYTF.

This rearrangement joins TRBV11-2 to TRBJ2-5; TRBD2 matches 12 bases. V was pared by 5 bases and J by 5 bases, with 6 bases of the junction left unmatched. CDR1 and CDR2 from the germline V gene are SGHAT and FQNNGV. The CDR3 length is 15 residues. The CDR3 reads CASSERLAGVETQYF. CDR3 sequence (DNA): TGTGCCAGCAGCGAAAGACTAGCGGGGGTGGAGACCCAGTACTTC.

The V call is TRBV9, the J call TRBJ2-3; D gene ambiguous. Germline V gene sequence: CDR1 SGDLS, CDR2 YYNGEE. This CDR3 comprises 13 residues. Deletions cut 1 base from V and 6 bases from J, with 9 bases between. CDR3 protein: CASSVLGPDTQYF. The DNA for the CDR3 is TGTGCCAGCAGCGTACTTGGCCCGGATACGCAGTATTTT.

The V gene is TRBV29-1, the J gene TRBJ1-1; D remains unclear. Germline V lookup: CDR1 SQVTM, CDR2 ANQGSEA. CDR3 length equals 11 residues. Trimming removed 4 bases from V and 7 bases from J, with 10 bases in between. The CDR3 spells CSVVTAVEAFF. CDR3 DNA: TGCAGCGTTGTCACCGCGGTTGAAGCTTTCTTT. Full variable domain (rest looked up from reference TRBV29-1 and TRBJ1-1): SAVISQKPSRDICQRGTSLTIQCQVDSQVTMMFWYRQQPGQSLTLIATANQGSEATYESGFVIDKFPISRPNLTFSTLTVSNMSPEDSSIYLCSVVTAVEAFFGQGTRLTVV.

The chain employs TRBV5-1 and TRBJ1-1, with TRBD1 matching 11 bases. Germline V lookup: CDR1 SGHRS, CDR2 YFSETQ. The CDR3 length is 16 residues. V was clipped by 2 bases and J by 1 base; unmatched bases: 4. The DNA for the CDR3 is TGCGCCAGCAGCTTTGGACAGGGGGCCCCGAACACTGAAGCTTTCTTT. Translated: CASSFGQGAPNTEAFF.

The V and J genes are TRBV7-2 and TRBJ2-7, with D unclear. This CDR3 is 15 amino acids long. Trimming left V 5 bases short and J 6 bases short, with 20 bases between. Germline V lookup: CDR1 SGHTA, CDR2 FQGNSA. CDR3 nucleotide sequence: TGTGCCAGCAGCATAGGCACCGGTACCAGGTCCGAGCAGTACTTC. Protein sequence: CASSIGTGTRSEQYF.

The rearrangement links TRBV19 to TRBJ2-5; TRBD2 aligns across 16 bases. J lost 5 bases, V lost 5 bases, and 2 bases had no gene match. The CDR3 is 15 residues long. CDR1 is LNHDA, CDR2 SQIVND, per germline (reference sequence). The DNA for the CDR3 is TGTGCCAGTAGTTCGGGACTAGCGGGAGGGGAGACCCAGTACTTC. This sequence encodes CASSSGLAGGETQYF.

V is TRBV3-1 (or the pseudogene TRBV3-2) and J is TRBJ2-7; 12 bases map to TRBD2. The CDR3 has 17 amino acids. After removal of 2 bases from V and 1 base from J, the junction contained 6 bases not matched to a gene. Germline assignment: CDR1 LGHDT and CDR2 YNNKEL (reference sequence). Written as DNA, the CDR3 is TGTGCCAGCAGCCAAATTCCTAGCGGGGGGGCGTCCTACGAGCAGTACTTC. Protein product: CASSQIPSGGASYEQYF.

The chain carries TRBV5-3 and TRBJ1-4, with 7 bases that match TRBD1. TRBV5-3 is assigned to the ORF class and has an uncertain function. The length of the CDR3 is 15 residues. Germline trimming cut 5 bases from V and 3 bases from J; bases unmatched to any gene: 7. CDR3 sequence: CARSHTGQANEKLFF. The CDR3 DNA follows: TGTGCCAGAAGTCATACCGGACAGGCTAATGAAAAACTGTTTTTT.

V usage is TRBV9 and J usage is TRBJ1-1, with 12 bases lining up with TRBD1. CDR1 is SGDLS and CDR2 is YYNGEE in the germline V gene. V lost 4 bases, J lost 0 bases, and 7 bases stayed unmatched. This CDR3 has 17 residues. The CDR3 spells CASSPAGTGGLNTEAFF. CDR3 in DNA: TGTGCCAGCAGCCCAGCCGGGACAGGGGGCCTGAACACTGAAGCTTTCTTT. Together with reference TRBV9 and TRBJ1-1, the CDR3 gives the full variable domain: DSGVTQTPKHLITATGQRVTLRCSPRSGDLSVYWYQQSLDQGLQFLIQYYNGEERAKGNILERFSAQQFPDLHSELNLSSLELGDSALYFCASSPAGTGGLNTEAFFGQGTRLTVV.

The chain joins TRBV2 to TRBJ2-7, with 8 bases identical to TRBD1. The CDR3 sequence is 14 residues long. J lost 0 bases, V lost 6 bases, and 4 bases had no gene match. Germline-derived CDR1 and CDR2 are SNHLY and FYNNEI. The CDR3 DNA is TGTGCCAGCAGCCTGGGGACAGGCTCCTACGAGCAGTACTTC. Its protein product is CASSLGTGSYEQYF.

Many counts were recorded for this clone. This CDR3 is CASSLSVGTDTQYF. The CDR3 bases are TGTGCCAGCAGCTTAAGCGTAGGCACAGATACGCAGTATTTT. This sequence joins TRBV5-4 and TRBJ2-3; no clear D. The V and J ends lost 2 bases and 1 base respectively, with 8 bases between them. The CDR3 runs 14 residues. Germline V gene lookup returns CDR1 SGHNT and CDR2 YYREEE (reference sequence).

J is TRBJ1-6 and V is TRBV9, with 10 bases identical to TRBD1. Germline V CDR1 and CDR2: SGDLS, YYNGEE. V lost 3 bases to trimming and J lost 8 bases; unmatched junction nucleotides: 5. The CDR3 covers 15 residues. As DNA, the CDR3 is TGTGCCAGCAGCGACGACGGGACAGGGGATTCACCCCTCCACTTT. This encodes CASSDDGTGDSPLHF. Drawing the rest from reference TRBV9 and TRBJ1-6, the complete variable domain is DSGVTQTPKHLITATGQRVTLRCSPRSGDLSVYWYQQSLDQGLQFLIQYYNGEERAKGNILERFSAQQFPDLHSELNLSSLELGDSALYFCASSDDGTGDSPLHFGNGTRLTVT.

CDR3 loop: CATRSGLSNQPQHF. In nucleotides, the CDR3 is TGCGCCACCAGGAGTGGGCTGAGCAATCAGCCCCAGCATTTT. V gene TRBV23-1 combines with J gene TRBJ1-5; no clear D. TRBV23-1 falls under the ORF class, with uncertain function. CDR3 length: 14 amino acids. V lost 10 bases and J lost 1, with 14 bases in between.

The gene calls are TRBV24-1 and TRBJ2-1; 12 positions agree with TRBD2. Losses at the gene ends were 4 bases for V and 3 bases for J; bases not matched to a gene: 6. Germline V gene data show CDR1 as KGHDR and CDR2 as SFDVKD. This CDR3 contains 17 residues. The CDR3 protein is CATSDPSGLAGYNEQFF. In DNA form, the CDR3 reads TGTGCCACCAGTGACCCTTCGGGACTAGCGGGCTACAATGAGCAGTTCTTC.

CDR3 protein: CASSLGRNGYTF. The CDR3 DNA follows: TGTGCCAGCAGTTTGGGCAGAAATGGCTACACCTTC. The chain employs TRBV12-3 or TRBV12-4 and TRBJ1-2; D gene ambiguous. V lost 3 bases, J lost 6 bases, and 8 bases lay in between. The CDR3 totals 12 residues.

The V and J genes are TRBV24-1 and TRBJ1-2; no reliable D call. The CDR3 is made up of 16 amino acids. Trimming left V 4 bases short and J 4 bases short, with 18 bases between. Germline V gives CDR1 KGHDR, CDR2 SFDVKD. CDR3 sequence: CATSEGGRVNLYGYTF. In DNA form, the CDR3 reads TGTGCCACCAGTGAAGGAGGCCGGGTGAATCTCTATGGCTACACCTTC.

The chain couples TRBV24-1 to TRBJ2-2; 11 bases fit TRBD1. CDR1 is KGHDR, CDR2 SFDVKD, per germline. CDR3 length equals 16 residues. Trimming took 3 bases from V and 6 from J; bases not matched to a gene: 5. The DNA of the CDR3 is TGTGCCACCAGTGATGCGGACAGGGGGCGTCCCGGGGAGCTGTTTTTT. Translated: CATSDADRGRPGELFF.

This clone was observed a handful of times. This sample includes further DNA sequences coding for the same CDR3. The chain links TRBV28 to TRBJ2-7; D might be TRBD2 (6 bases). The V gene lost 3 bases and the J gene lost 1 base, with 10 bases spanning the gap. Germline V gene lookup returns CDR1 MDHEN and CDR2 SYDVKM. The CDR3 extends over 14 amino acids. This CDR3 reads CASSLAGSSYEQYF. The CDR3 nucleotides are TGTGCCAGCAGTTTGGCCGGGAGTTCCTACGAGCAGTACTTC. The full variable domain, in which reference TRBV28 and TRBJ2-7 provide the parts outside the CDR3, is DVKVTQSSRYLVKRTGEKVFLECVQDMDHENMFWYRQDPGLGLRLIYFSYDVKMKEKGDIPEGYSVSREKKERFSLILESASTNQTSMYLCASSLAGSSYEQYFGPGTRLTVT.

The chain joins TRBV4-1 to TRBJ2-1; possible D gene TRBD2, 5 bases. Trimming stripped 0 bases from V and 2 bases from J, with 11 bases between. CDR3 length: 16 amino acids. Germline CDR1 MGHRA, CDR2 YSYEKL. Here the CDR3 DNA reads TGCGCCAGCAGCCAAGATCCCAGCGGTACCTACAATGAGCAGTTCTTC. Its translation: CASSQDPSGTYNEQFF.

The rearrangement links TRBV4-2 to TRBJ2-1, with D hard to call. Germline-derived CDR1 and CDR2 are LGHNA and YNFKEQ. The CDR3 contains 15 residues. V lost 3 bases and J lost 2, with 11 bases in between. For the CDR3, the DNA is TGTGCCAGCAGCCAGACGACTGAAGCCTACAATGAGCAGTTCTTC. Its translation is CASSQTTEAYNEQFF.

V usage is TRBV3-1 (or the pseudogene TRBV3-2) and J usage is TRBJ2-3; TRBD2 agrees at 9 bases. This CDR3 is 18 amino acids long. V was clipped by 0 bases and J by 3 bases; unmatched bases: 10. Germline loops: CDR1 LGHDT, CDR2 YNNKEL (reference sequence). The CDR3 bases are TGTGCCAGCAGCCAAGAAGGAGTAGCGGGAGTCAAGACAGATACGCAGTATTTT. It translates to CASSQEGVAGVKTDTQYF.

This clone was seen a few times. V and J are TRBV11-3 and TRBJ1-4, with a weak D call TRBD1 (5 bases). The CDR3 is 14 amino acids. V dropped 2 bases and J dropped 5 bases, with 9 bases sitting between them. The germline CDR1 and CDR2 sequences are SGHNT and YENEEA. This CDR3 reads CASSLWGLNEKLFF. The CDR3 nucleotides read TGTGCCAGCAGCTTATGGGGCCTCAATGAAAAACTGTTTTTT.

This chain connects TRBV7-2 to TRBJ1-1; TRBD1 matches at 7 bases. V dropped 4 bases and J dropped 6; count of bases not matched to a gene: 8. The CDR3 has 14 residues. Germline V gene sequence: CDR1 SGHTA, CDR2 FQGNSA. This CDR3 reads CASSSTGSVSEAFF. DNA of the CDR3: TGTGCCAGCAGCTCGACAGGGAGTGTATCTGAAGCTTTCTTT.